This TCR beta chain was retrieved from a study of human T cells and chemical hapten exposure. Turning to the study itself: The cohort included alopecia areata under or over 50% scalp, totalis and universalis. Overall study results and limits: Expanded TCRs were compared with controls, and the expanded TCRs formed significantly more large CDR3 similarity clusters.

For this clonotype: Its antigen is still unknown.

TCRdb re-called the RACE reads with MiXCR, one entry per CDR3 protein. The table lists approximately 100,000 distinct CDR3 sequences, approximately 11% of them singletons. Time point in this sample: patch test 1, 2 weeks after DPC sensitization. Treatment specified: therapeutic diphenylcyclopropenone sensitization with weekly scalp DPC. The total RNA was obtained from whole blood that was not fractionated. This clonotype was sampled from a middle-aged woman with alopecia areata. Some clones in this sample may be carry-over from other donors' samples. The specimen comprised whole blood, sampled in connection with sensitization to the hapten diphenylcyclopropenone (DPC).

CDR3 amino acids: CASSLTGTGTSFF. The CDR3 nucleotides read TGTGCCAGCAGCTTAACCGGGACAGGGACCTCTTTCTTT. This rearrangement joins TRBV5-4 to TRBJ1-1; TRBD1 aligns across 9 bases. The germline V gene encodes CDR1 SGHNT and CDR2 YYREEE (reference sequence). V gave up 2 bases and J gave up 12 bases; unmatched junction bases: 8. The CDR3 is made up of 13 amino acids.